This T cell receptor beta chain derives from a study of control samples from healthy donors and cancer patients (dated by TCRdb to about 2020). After removal of 4 bases from V and 7 bases from J, the junction retains 6 bases not matched to a gene. The germline V gene yields SGHRS for CDR1 and YFSETQ for CDR2. The CDR3 sequence holds 14 residues, the cysteine and phenylalanine included. Only the CDR3 DNA stays, 42 bases, in frame from base 1. This clone was detected only once. Its antigen is unknown. No much larger clonotype is one base removed from it; base qualities were not supplied. Libraries were constructed by the immunoSEQ multiplex PCR assay. TCRdb took this table from immuneACCESS and kept in-frame rearrangements with V and J called. Such tables lack part of the clones; where checked against another copy, unresolved V genes explain under half of the gap, and the rest is unexplained. This sample comprises 150,000 to 180,000 clones, roughly 94% of them detected only once. The ten largest make up approximately 5.5% of the sample.

Rearrangement joined TRBV5-1 to TRBJ2-2, and 8 junction bases match TRBD1. Sequenced material: blood. The receptor comes from a man in his forties in good health. CDR3 reads: CASSAGQGSGELFF. The sequenced DNA: TGCGCCAGCAGCGCTGGACAGGGAAGCGGGGAGCTGTTTTTT.